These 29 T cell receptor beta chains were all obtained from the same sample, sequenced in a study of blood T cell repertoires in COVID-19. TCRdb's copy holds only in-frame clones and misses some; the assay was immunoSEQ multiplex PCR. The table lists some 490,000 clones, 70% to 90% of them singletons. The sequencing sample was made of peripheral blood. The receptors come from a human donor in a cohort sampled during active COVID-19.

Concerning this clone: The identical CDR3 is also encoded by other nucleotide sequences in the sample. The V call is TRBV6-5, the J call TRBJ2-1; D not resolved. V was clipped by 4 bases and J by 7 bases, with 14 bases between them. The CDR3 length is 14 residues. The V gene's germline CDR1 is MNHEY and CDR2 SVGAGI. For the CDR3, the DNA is TGTGCCAGCAGTTCCGAAGCGCCAAGGAATGAGCAGTTCTTC. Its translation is CASSSEAPRNEQFF.

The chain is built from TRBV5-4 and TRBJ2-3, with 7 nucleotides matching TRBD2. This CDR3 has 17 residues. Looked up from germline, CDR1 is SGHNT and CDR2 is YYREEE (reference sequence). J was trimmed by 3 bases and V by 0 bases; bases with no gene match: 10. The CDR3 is CASSLEPFTGGTDTQYF. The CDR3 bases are TGTGCCAGCAGCTTGGAGCCTTTTACGGGAGGAACAGATACGCAGTATTTT.

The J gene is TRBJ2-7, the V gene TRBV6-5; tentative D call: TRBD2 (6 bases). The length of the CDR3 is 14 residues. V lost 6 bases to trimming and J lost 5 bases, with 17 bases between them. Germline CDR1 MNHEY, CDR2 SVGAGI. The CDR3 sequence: CASRPYQQRDEQYF. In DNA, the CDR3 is TGTGCCAGCAGACCCTACCAGCAGCGGGACGAGCAGTACTTC.

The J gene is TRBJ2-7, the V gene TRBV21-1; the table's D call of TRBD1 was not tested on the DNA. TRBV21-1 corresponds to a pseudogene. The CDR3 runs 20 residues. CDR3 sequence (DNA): TGTGCCAGCAGCAAAGGCGGAAGCAGGGGGCGTTACCAATTCTCCTACGAGCAGTACTTC. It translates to CASSKGGSRGRYQFSYEQYF.

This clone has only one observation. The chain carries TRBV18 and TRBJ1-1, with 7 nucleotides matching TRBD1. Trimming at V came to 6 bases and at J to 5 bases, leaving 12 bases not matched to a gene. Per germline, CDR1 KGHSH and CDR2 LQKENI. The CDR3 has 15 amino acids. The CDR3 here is CASSPQGGLGTEAFF. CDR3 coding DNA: TGTGCCAGCTCTCCTCAAGGGGGCTTAGGTACTGAAGCTTTCTTT.

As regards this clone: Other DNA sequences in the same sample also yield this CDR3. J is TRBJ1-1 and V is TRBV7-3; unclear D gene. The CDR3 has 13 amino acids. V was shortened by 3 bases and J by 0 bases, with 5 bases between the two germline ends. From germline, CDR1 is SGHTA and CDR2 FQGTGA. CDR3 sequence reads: CASSLYMNTEAFF. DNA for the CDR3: TGTGCCAGCAGCTTGTACATGAACACTGAAGCTTTCTTT.

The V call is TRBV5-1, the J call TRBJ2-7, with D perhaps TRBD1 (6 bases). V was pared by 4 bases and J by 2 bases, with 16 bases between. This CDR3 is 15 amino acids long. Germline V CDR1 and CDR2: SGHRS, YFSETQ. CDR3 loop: CASSRDPDSPYEQYF. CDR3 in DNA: TGCGCCAGCAGCCGCGACCCGGACAGTCCCTACGAGCAGTACTTC. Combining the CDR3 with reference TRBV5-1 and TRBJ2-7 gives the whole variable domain KAGVTQTPRYLIKTRGQQVTLSCSPISGHRSVSWYQQTPGQGLQFLFEYFSETQRNKGNFPGRFSGRQFSNSRSEMNVSTLELGDSALYLCASSRDPDSPYEQYFGPGTRLTVT.

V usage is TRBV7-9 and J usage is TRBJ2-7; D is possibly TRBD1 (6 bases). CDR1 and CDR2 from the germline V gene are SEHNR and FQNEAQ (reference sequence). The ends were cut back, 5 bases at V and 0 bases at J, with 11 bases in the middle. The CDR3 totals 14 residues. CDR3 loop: CASSLTGFSYEQYF. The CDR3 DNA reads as TGTGCCAGCAGCCTGACAGGCTTCTCCTACGAGCAGTACTTC.

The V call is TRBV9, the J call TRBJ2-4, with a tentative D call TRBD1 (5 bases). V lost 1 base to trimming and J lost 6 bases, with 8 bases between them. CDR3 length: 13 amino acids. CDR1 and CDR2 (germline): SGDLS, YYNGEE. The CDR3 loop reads CASSVSDRNIQYF. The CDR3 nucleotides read TGTGCCAGCAGCGTAAGTGACAGAAACATTCAGTACTTC.

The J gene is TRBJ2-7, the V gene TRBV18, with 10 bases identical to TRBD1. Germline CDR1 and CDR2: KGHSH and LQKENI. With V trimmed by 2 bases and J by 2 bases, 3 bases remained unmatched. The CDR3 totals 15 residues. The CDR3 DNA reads TGTGCCAGCTCACCAACCGGGACAGGGGCCTACGAGCAGTACTTC. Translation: CASSPTGTGAYEQYF.

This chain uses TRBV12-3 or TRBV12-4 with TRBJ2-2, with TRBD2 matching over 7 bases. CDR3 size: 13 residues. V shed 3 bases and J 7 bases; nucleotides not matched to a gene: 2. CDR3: CASSFWGGGELFF. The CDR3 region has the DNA TGTGCCAGCAGTTTTTGGGGGGGCGGGGAGCTGTTTTTT.

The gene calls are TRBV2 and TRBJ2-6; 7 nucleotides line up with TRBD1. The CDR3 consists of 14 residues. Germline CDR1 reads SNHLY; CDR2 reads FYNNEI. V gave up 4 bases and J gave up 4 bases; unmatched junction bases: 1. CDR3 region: CASSGTGGANVLTF. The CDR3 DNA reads TGTGCCAGCAGTGGGACAGGCGGGGCCAACGTCCTGACTTTC.

The CDR3 DNA sequence: TGTGCCAGCAGTACCGACCCCAGGGCTGGGGCCAACGTCCTGACTTTC. This codes for CASSTDPRAGANVLTF. The rearrangement joins TRBV27 to TRBJ2-6, with D tentatively TRBD1 (5 bases). The CDR3 runs to 16 residues. Germline CDR1 and CDR2: MNHEY and SMNVEV (reference sequence). Trimming took off 5 bases at V and 2 bases at J, with 13 bases between the two ends. Combining the CDR3 with reference TRBV27 and TRBJ2-6 gives the whole variable domain EAQVTQNPRYLITVTGKKLTVTCSQNMNHEYMSWYRQDPGLGLRQIYYSMNVEVTDKGDVPEGYKVSRKEKRNFPLILESPSPNQTSLYFCASSTDPRAGANVLTFGAGSRLTVL.

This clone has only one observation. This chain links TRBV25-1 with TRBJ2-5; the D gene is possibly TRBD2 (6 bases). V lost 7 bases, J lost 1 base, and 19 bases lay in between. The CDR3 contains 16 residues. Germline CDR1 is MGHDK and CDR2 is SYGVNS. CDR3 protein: CASNNPREPLQETQYF. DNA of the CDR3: TGTGCCAGCAATAACCCCCGGGAGCCGCTCCAAGAGACCCAGTACTTC.

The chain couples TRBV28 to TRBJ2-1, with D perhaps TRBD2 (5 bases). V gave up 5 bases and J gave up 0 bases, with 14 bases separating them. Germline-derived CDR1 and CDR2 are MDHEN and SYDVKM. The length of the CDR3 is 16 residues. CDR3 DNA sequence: TGTGCCAGCAGTCCCCGGGAATGGGGCTCCTACAATGAGCAGTTCTTC. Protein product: CASSPREWGSYNEQFF.

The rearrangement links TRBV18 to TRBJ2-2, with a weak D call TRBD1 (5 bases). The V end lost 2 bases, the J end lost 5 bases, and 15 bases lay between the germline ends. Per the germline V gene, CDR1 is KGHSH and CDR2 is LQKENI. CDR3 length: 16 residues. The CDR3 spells CASSPMAGPSTGELFF. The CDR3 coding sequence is TGTGCCAGCTCACCAATGGCAGGGCCATCAACCGGGGAGCTGTTTTTT. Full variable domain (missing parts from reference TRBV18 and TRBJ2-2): NAGVMQNPRHLVRRRGQEARLRCSPMKGHSHVYWYRQLPEEGLKFMVYLQKENIIDESGMPKERFSAEFPKEGPSILRIQQVVRGDSAAYFCASSPMAGPSTGELFFGEGSRLTVL.

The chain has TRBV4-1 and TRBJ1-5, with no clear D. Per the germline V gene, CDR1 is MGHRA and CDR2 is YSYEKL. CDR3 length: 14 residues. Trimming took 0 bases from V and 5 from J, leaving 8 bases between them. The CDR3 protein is CASSQDLADQPQHF. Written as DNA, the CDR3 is TGCGCCAGCAGCCAAGATCTTGCAGATCAGCCCCAGCATTTT.

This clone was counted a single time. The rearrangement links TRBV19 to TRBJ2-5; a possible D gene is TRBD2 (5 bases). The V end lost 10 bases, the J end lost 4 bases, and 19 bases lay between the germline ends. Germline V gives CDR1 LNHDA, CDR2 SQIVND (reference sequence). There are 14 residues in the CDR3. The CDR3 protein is CATREPGGRETQYF. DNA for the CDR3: TGTGCCACCCGCGAACCAGGAGGTCGAGAGACCCAGTACTTC.

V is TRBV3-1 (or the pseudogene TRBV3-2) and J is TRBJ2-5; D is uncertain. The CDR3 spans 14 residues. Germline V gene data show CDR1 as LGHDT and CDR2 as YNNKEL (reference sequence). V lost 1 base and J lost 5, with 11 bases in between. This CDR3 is CASSQGEVEETQYF. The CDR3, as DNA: TGTGCCAGCAGCCAAGGTGAGGTCGAGGAGACCCAGTACTTC.

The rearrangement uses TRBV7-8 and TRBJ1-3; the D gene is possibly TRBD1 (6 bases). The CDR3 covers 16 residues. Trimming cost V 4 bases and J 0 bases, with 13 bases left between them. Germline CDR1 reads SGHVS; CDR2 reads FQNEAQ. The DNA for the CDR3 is TGTGCCAGCAGCTCCGGGGGGCAGAGCTCTGGAAACACCATATATTTT. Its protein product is CASSSGGQSSGNTIYF.

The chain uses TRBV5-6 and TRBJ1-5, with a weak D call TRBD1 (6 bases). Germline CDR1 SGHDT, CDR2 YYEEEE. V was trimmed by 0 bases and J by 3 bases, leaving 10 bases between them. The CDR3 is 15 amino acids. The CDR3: CASSLGTAYNQPQHF. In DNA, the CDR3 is TGTGCCAGCAGCTTGGGGACAGCCTACAATCAGCCCCAGCATTTT.

In DNA, the CDR3 is TGTGCCAGCAGCAAGGCTGGCTACACCTTC. It encodes CASSKAGYTF. This rearrangement joins TRBV21-1 to TRBJ1-2; the D call in the table, TRBD1, was not verified against the DNA. TRBV21-1 constitutes a pseudogene. This CDR3 comprises 10 residues.

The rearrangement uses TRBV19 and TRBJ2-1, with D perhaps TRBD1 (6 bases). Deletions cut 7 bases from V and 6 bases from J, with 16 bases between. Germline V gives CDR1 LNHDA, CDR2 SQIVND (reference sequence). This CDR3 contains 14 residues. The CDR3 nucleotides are TGTGCCAGTAACAGGGCGAGGGCCTCCAATGAGCAGTTCTTC. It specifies CASNRARASNEQFF.

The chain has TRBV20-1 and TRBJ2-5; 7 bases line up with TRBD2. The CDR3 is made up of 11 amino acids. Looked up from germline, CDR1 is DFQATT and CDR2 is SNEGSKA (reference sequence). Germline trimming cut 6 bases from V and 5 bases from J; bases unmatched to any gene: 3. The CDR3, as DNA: TGCAGTGCGATGGGGGGGGAGACCCAGTACTTC. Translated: CSAMGGETQYF.

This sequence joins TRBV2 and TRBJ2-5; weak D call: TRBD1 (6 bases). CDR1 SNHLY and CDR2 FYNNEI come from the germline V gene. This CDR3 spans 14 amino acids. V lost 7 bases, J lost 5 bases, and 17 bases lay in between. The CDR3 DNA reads TGTGCCAGCACCTTCTTACAGGGTTGGGAGACCCAGTACTTC. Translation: CASTFLQGWETQYF.

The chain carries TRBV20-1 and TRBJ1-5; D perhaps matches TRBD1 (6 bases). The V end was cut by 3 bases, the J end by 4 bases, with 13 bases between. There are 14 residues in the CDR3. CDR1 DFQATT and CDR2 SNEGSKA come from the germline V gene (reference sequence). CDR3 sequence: CSASSGEGNQPQHF. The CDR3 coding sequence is TGCAGTGCTAGTTCAGGGGAGGGGAATCAGCCCCAGCATTTT.

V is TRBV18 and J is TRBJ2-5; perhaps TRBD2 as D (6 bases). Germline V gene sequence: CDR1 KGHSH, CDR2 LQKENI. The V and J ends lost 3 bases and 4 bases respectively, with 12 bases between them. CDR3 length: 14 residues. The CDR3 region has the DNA TGTGCCAGCTCACCGGGAGATAGCGGAGAGACCCAGTACTTC. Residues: CASSPGDSGETQYF.

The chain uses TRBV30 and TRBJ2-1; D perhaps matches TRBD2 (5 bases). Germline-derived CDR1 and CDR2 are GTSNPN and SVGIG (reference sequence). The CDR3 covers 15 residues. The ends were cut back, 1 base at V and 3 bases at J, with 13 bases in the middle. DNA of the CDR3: TGTGCCTGGAGTGGGCTAGCTGGGATCTACAATGAGCAGTTCTTC. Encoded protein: CAWSGLAGIYNEQFF.

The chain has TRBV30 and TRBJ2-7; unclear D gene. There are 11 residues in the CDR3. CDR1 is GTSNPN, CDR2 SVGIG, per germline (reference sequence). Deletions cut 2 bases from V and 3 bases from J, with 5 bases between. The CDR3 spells CAWSLRYEQYF. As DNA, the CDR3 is TGTGCCTGGAGTCTGCGCTACGAGCAGTACTTC.